These 5 T cell receptor beta chains share one sample of origin, sequenced in a study of T cell repertoires in cytomegalovirus infection. For these TCRs, the target antigens are not known. TCRdb analysed the reads with MiXCR anew, one entry per CDR3 protein. The sample carries 200,000 to 250,000 distinct CDR3 sequences, about 38% recorded once. This sample comprised CD8+ T cells from cultured PBMCs, obtained from culture after CMV antigen stimulation. The receptor source for this set is a human donor in good health (CMV status not recorded). Some clones in this sample may be carry-over from other donors' samples.

The J gene is TRBJ2-3, the V gene TRBV7-3, with no clear D. Trimming left V 5 bases short and J 2 bases short, with 14 bases between. The CDR3 is 15 residues long. The germline CDR1 and CDR2 sequences are SGHTA and FQGTGA. The CDR3 sequence is CASSPTDHPTDTQYF. The CDR3 DNA sequence: TGTGCCAGCAGCCCGACGGACCATCCCACAGATACGCAGTATTTT. The full variable domain, in which reference TRBV7-3 and TRBJ2-3 provide the parts outside the CDR3, is GAGVSQTPSNKVTEKGKYVELRCDPISGHTALYWYRQSLGQGPEFLIYFQGTGAADDSGLPNDRFFAVRPEGSVSTLKIQRTERGDSAVYLCASSPTDHPTDTQYFGPGTRLTVL.

The gene calls are TRBV6-5 and TRBJ2-7; possibly TRBD1 for D (5 bases). The CDR3 is made up of 13 amino acids. CDR1 and CDR2 (germline): MNHEY, SVGAGI. V was trimmed by 3 bases and J by 5 bases, leaving 11 bases between them. CDR3 region: CASSYVKGNEQYF. CDR3 DNA sequence: TGTGCCAGCAGTTATGTAAAGGGGAACGAGCAGTACTTC.

In the case of this clonotype: This clone may be a read error of a much larger clone one base away. The chain carries TRBV27 and TRBJ2-7, with TRBD1 identical over 9 bases. CDR3 length: 15 residues. J gave up 4 bases and V 3 bases, and 7 bases lay outside the gene matches. Germline CDR1 MNHEY, CDR2 SMNVEV (reference sequence). CDR3 sequence reads: CASSLGTGSFYEQYF. The CDR3 DNA sequence: TGTGCCAGCAGTTTGGGGACAGGGAGTTTTTACGAGCAGTACTTC.

This clonotype was counted ten times or more. The V call is TRBV11-1, the J call TRBJ2-3; D might be TRBD1 (5 bases). From germline, CDR1 is SGHAT and CDR2 FQDESV (reference sequence). V lost 0 bases and J 4 bases, leaving 8 bases between the germline ends. CDR3 size: 14 residues. The CDR3 is CASSLAGAADTQYF. The CDR3 nucleotides are TGTGCCAGCAGCTTAGCAGGGGCGGCAGATACGCAGTATTTT.

This clonotype was found a few times. This CDR3 is CASSVNPLKDRANEQYF. The CDR3 nucleotides are TGTGCCAGCAGCGTAAATCCCCTCAAGGACAGGGCTAACGAGCAGTACTTC. The gene calls are TRBV9 and TRBJ2-7, with 8 nucleotides matching TRBD1. V dropped 1 base and J dropped 5; count of bases not matched to a gene: 14. Germline V gene sequence: CDR1 SGDLS, CDR2 YYNGEE. There are 17 residues in the CDR3.